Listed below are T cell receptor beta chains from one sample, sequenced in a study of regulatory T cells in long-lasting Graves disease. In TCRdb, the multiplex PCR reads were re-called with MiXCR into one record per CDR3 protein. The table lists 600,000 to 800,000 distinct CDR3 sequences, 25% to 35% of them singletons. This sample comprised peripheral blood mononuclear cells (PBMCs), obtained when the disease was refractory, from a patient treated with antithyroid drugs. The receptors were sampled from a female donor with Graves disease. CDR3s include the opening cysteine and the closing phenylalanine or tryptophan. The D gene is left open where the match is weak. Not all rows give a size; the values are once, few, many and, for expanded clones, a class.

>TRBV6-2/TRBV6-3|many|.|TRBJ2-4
TGTGCCAGCAGTCTAGCGACAGGACAAAACATTCAGTACTTC
CASSLATGQNIQYF
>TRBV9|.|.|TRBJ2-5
TGTGCCAGCAGCGTAGCTACTGAGCAAGAGACCCAGTACTTC
CASSVATEQETQYF
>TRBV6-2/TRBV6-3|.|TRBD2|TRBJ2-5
TGTGCCAGCAGGGGCCCCGCGGGAGTCGGGGAGACCCAGTACTTC
CASRGPAGVGETQYF
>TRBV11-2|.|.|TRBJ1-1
TGTGCCAGCAGCTTACCCACCGACCGGGGGAACACTGAAGCTTTCTTT
CASSLPTDRGNTEAFF
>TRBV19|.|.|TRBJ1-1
TGTGCCAGTAGTATAGTGATTAACACTGAAGCTTTCTTT
CASSIVINTEAFF
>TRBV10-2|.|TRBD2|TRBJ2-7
TGCGCCAGCAGTGTCGGCGGGAGCCCCTACGAGCAGTACTTC
CASSVGGSPYEQYF
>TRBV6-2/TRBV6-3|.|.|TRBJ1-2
TGTGCCAGCAGCCGCCTCCGCGACCATGGCTACACCTTC
CASSRLRDHGYTF
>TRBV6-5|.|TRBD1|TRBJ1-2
TGTGCCAGCAGTTACCGGACAGGCGACTATGGCTACACCTTC
CASSYRTGDYGYTF
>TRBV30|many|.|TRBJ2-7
TGTGCCTGGAGTGTTTCCAGGGCCAGCGAGCAGTACTTC
CAWSVSRASEQYF
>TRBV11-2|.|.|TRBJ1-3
TGTGCCAGCAGCTTATCGGGCAGCCAAGGAAACACCATATATTTT
CASSLSGSQGNTIYF
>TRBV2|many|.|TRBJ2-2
TGTGCCAGCAGTGTTTGGGATACCGGGGAGCTGTTTTTT
CASSVWDTGELFF
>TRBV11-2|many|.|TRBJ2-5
TGTGCCAGCAGCTTAGGGTGGGCGGACCAAGAGACCCAGTACTTC
CASSLGWADQETQYF
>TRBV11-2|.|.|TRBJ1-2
TGTGCCAGCAGCTTCAACGGCCCTCGTGGCTACACCTTC
CASSFNGPRGYTF
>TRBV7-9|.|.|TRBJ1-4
TGTGCCAGCAGCTTAGTTTCCCTCCCTTCGAATGAAAAACTGTTTTTT
CASSLVSLPSNEKLFF
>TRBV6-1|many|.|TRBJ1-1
TGTGCCAGCAGTGAAGATCCACGGGGCACTGAAGCTTTCTTT
CASSEDPRGTEAFF
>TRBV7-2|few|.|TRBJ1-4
TGTGCCAGCAGCTCGGACGTTCGACAAGGGGAAAAACTGTTTTTT
CASSSDVRQGEKLFF
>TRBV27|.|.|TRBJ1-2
TGTGCCAGCAGTCCCCACCCCCCAGGCGGCGGGATGGGCTACACCTTC
CASSPHPPGGGMGYTF
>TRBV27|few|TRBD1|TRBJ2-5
TGTGCCAGCAGTCTCACCCCCGGGACAGGGGAGACCCAGTACTTC
CASSLTPGTGETQYF
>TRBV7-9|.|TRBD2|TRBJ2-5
TGTGCCAGCAGCTCGACTAGCAGATCCCTCCCCCAAGAGACCCAGTACTTC
CASSSTSRSLPQETQYF
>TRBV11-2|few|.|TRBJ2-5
TGTGCCAGCAGCCGCCGGGACGCCCGTCTTGGCCAGTACTTC
CASSRRDARLGQYF
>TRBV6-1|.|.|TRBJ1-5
TGTGCCAGCAGTCCCTACAAGAGCAATCAGCCCCAGCATTTT
CASSPYKSNQPQHF
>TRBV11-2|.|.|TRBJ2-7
TGTGCCAGCAGCTTTGGCGGGGACAACTACGAGCAGTACTTC
CASSFGGDNYEQYF
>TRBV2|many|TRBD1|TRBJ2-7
TGTGCCACCCGACAGGGTGGGGTTCCCTACGAGCAGTACTTC
CATRQGGVPYEQYF
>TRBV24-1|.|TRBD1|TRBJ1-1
TGTGCCACCAATGCCCTCAGGGGGGACACTGAAGCTTTCTTT
CATNALRGDTEAFF
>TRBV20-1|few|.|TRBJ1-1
TGCAGTGCTTCACCTACAGATGAAGCTTTCTTT
CSASPTDEAFF
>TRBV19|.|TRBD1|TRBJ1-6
TGTGCCAGTAGTTTCTTACCCGCCGGGACAGGACGTCCACCCCTCCACTTT
CASSFLPAGTGRPPLHF
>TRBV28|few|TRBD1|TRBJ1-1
TGTGCCAGCAGTGGCGGGACAGGGCGGCCCACTGAAGCTTTCTTT
CASSGGTGRPTEAFF
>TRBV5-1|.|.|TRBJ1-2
TGCGCCAGCAGCTTACACACCAGTACTAACTATGGCTACACCTTC
CASSLHTSTNYGYTF
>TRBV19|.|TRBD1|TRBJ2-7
TGTGCCAGTAAGCCGGGACAGGGGTTCTACGAGCAGTACTTC
CASKPGQGFYEQYF
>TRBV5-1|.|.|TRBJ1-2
TGCGCCAGCAGCCCAGGCCCGGGGGGGGACTATGGCTACACCTTC
CASSPGPGGDYGYTF
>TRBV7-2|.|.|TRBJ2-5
TGTGCCAGCAGCTATTTAGGCAGGATCAAGTATTCATCGGGCCAGAAAGAGACCCAGTACTTC
CASSYLGRIKYSSGQKETQYF
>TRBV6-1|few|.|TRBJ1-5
TGTGCCAGCACCCCCCGGGACGGTCGGGGAAGGCAGCCCCAGCATTTT
CASTPRDGRGRQPQHF
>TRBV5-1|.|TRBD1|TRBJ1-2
TGTGCCAGCAGCCGCCGGGACAGAGCAGCTAACTATGGCTACACCTTC
CASSRRDRAANYGYTF
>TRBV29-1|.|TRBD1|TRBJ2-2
TGCAGCGGGGGGACAGGGGGTGTCGGGGAGCTGTTTTTT
CSGGTGGVGELFF
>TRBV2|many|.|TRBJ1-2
TGTGCCAGCAGTGAAACTCGGGGGGCGCTTGGCTACACCTTC
CASSETRGALGYTF